Each of the 15 T cell receptor beta chains below was sequenced from the same sample in a study of TIL therapy for anti-PD-1-resistant metastatic lung cancer. The immunoSEQ assay was v3. Some clones are missing from TCRdb's copy, which holds only in-frame ones; the method was immunoSEQ multiplex PCR. The top ten hold roughly 7.3% of the sample, which has more than 25,000 clones, over 55% seen once. As to time point: pre-treatment sample, taken before nivolumab and TIL therapy. Tumor tissue came from excised metastases, mostly pleural nodules or supraclavicular lymph nodes. Sample: tumor tissue, taken at baseline. The receptors derive from a person aged 25 to 85 with non-small cell lung cancer.

This chain links TRBV27 with TRBJ2-7; D gene unclear. Germline values: CDR1 MNHEY, CDR2 SMNVEV (reference sequence). V lost 5 bases and J lost 3, with 17 bases in between. The CDR3 is 15 residues long. The CDR3 sequence: CASSNPLAALYEQYF. In nucleotides, the CDR3 is TGTGCCAGCAGTAACCCTCTGGCAGCACTCTACGAGCAGTACTTC.

V and J are TRBV6-5 and TRBJ2-7; 10 nucleotides align to TRBD1. This CDR3 is 16 amino acids long. Per the germline V gene, CDR1 is MNHEY and CDR2 is SVGAGI. The J segment lost 4 bases and the V segment lost 4 bases, leaving 10 bases of the junction unmatched. The CDR3 loop is CASSWGTGTGEYEQYF. Written as DNA, the CDR3 is TGTGCCAGCAGTTGGGGCACCGGGACAGGGGAATACGAGCAGTACTTC.

The chain joins TRBV19 to TRBJ1-5; D ambiguous. The CDR3 covers 12 residues. Germline CDR1 reads LNHDA; CDR2 reads SQIVND (reference sequence). V was cut by 10 bases and J by 2 bases, with 9 bases left in between. CDR3 residues: CAIGSGNQPQHF. The CDR3 nucleotides are TGTGCCATAGGGTCGGGCAATCAGCCCCAGCATTTT.

The chain combines TRBV29-1 with TRBJ2-5; 9 bases are a match to TRBD1. J lost 4 bases, V lost 7 bases, and 13 bases had no gene match. The CDR3 length is 15 residues. Germline CDR1 is SQVTM and CDR2 is ANQGSEA. The CDR3 DNA is TGCAGCGCTCAAGAAGGGACAGGGAGGGGAGAGACCCAGTACTTC. Residues: CSAQEGTGRGETQYF.

V is TRBV10-1 and J is TRBJ2-4; possibly TRBD1 for D (5 bases). The length of the CDR3 is 14 residues. From germline, CDR1 is WNHNN and CDR2 SYGVQD (reference sequence). Trimming left V 0 bases short and J 6 bases short, with 9 bases between. This CDR3 reads CASSESGQGNIQYF. CDR3 DNA: TGCGCCAGCAGTGAGTCAGGGCAGGGAAACATTCAGTACTTC.

This chain joins TRBV9 and TRBJ1-6, with 7 positions matching TRBD1. CDR3 length: 16 amino acids. Germline CDR1 reads SGDLS; CDR2 reads YYNGEE. V lost 0 bases to trimming and J lost 4 bases; unmatched junction nucleotides: 4. CDR3 protein: CASSVEGGQYNSPLHF. The CDR3 coding sequence is TGTGCCAGCAGCGTAGAAGGGGGACAGTATAATTCACCCCTCCACTTT.

The chain has TRBV7-9 and TRBJ1-3, with TRBD1 as a possible D gene (5 bases). Trimming removed 1 base at V and 0 bases at J, with 7 bases between. CDR1 SEHNR and CDR2 FQNEAQ come from the germline V gene (reference sequence). The CDR3 spans 15 residues. The CDR3 loop is CASSLGQHSGNTIYF. The DNA of the CDR3 is TGTGCCAGCAGCTTAGGACAGCACTCTGGAAACACCATATATTTT.

This rearrangement joins TRBV27 to TRBJ2-5, with D perhaps given as TRBD1 or TRBD2 (6 bases each). The end of the DNA aligns better with TRBJ2-7, so the J call may be wrong. Germline CDR1 is MNHEY and CDR2 is SMNVEV (reference sequence). The CDR3 runs 14 residues. This chain's CDR3 is CASSFKGGTREQYF. The CDR3 nucleotides read TGTGCCAGCAGTTTCAAGGGCGGGACACGCGAGCAGTACTTC.

This chain joins TRBV27 and TRBJ1-3, with TRBD1 matching over 7 bases. CDR1 and CDR2 (germline): MNHEY, SMNVEV (reference sequence). The CDR3 has 16 amino acids. The V segment lost 6 bases and the J segment 0 bases; nucleotides outside the gene matches: 8. This chain's CDR3 is CASRTLQGSSGNTIYF. The CDR3 nucleotides read TGTGCCAGCAGGACTCTACAGGGGAGCTCTGGAAACACCATATATTTT.

The rearrangement joins TRBV7-7 to TRBJ2-5; tentative D call: TRBD2 (5 bases). The CDR3 contains 13 residues. Germline CDR1 SSHAT, CDR2 FNYEAQ (reference sequence). Trimming pared 5 bases from V and 1 base from J, leaving 8 bases between. CDR3 sequence: CASSQDFQETQYF. The CDR3 region has the DNA TGTGCCAGCAGCCAGGACTTCCAAGAGACCCAGTACTTC.

The chain joins TRBV27 to TRBJ1-2; D possibly corresponds to TRBD1 (6 bases). V lost 5 bases, J lost 1 base, and 11 bases lay in between. This CDR3 spans 14 amino acids. CDR1 MNHEY and CDR2 SMNVEV come from the germline V gene (reference sequence). The CDR3 DNA reads TGTGCCAGCAGTCCATCACAGGGTAACTATGGCTACACCTTC. The encoded protein is CASSPSQGNYGYTF.

This clone has more than one count but fewer than ten. The gene calls are TRBV7-2 and TRBJ2-7; TRBD2 aligns across 8 bases. In germline, CDR1 is SGHTA, CDR2 FQGNSA. The CDR3 is made up of 16 amino acids. Losses at the gene ends were 0 bases for V and 0 bases for J; bases not matched to a gene: 4. The DNA for the CDR3 is TGTGCCAGCAGCTTAGCGGGCGGGGGGAGCTCCTACGAGCAGTACTTC. As protein: CASSLAGGGSSYEQYF.

The chain has TRBV7-9 and TRBJ2-7; maybe TRBD2 (6 bases). Germline assignment: CDR1 SEHNR and CDR2 FQNEAQ (reference sequence). V dropped 6 bases and J dropped 6 bases, with 12 bases sitting between them. This CDR3 has 12 residues. CDR3 sequence: CASRPRRGEQYF. The CDR3 region has the DNA TGTGCCAGCAGACCCCGGAGGGGCGAGCAGTACTTC.

This CDR3 reads CASSPRTGSNEQFF. For the CDR3, the DNA is TGTGCCAGCAGCCCGAGGACAGGGTCCAATGAGCAGTTCTTC. The V call is TRBV7-6, the J call TRBJ2-1; 8 bases line up with TRBD1. The germline CDR1 and CDR2 sequences are SGHVS and FNYEAQ. This CDR3 is built from 14 residues. The V gene end was trimmed by 5 bases and the J gene end by 6 bases; junction bases not matched to a gene: 6.

This clone was detected only a few times. The chain combines TRBV7-8 with TRBJ2-1; 9 nucleotides line up with TRBD1. V lost 6 bases and J lost 4; bases outside the gene matches: 10. Germline loops: CDR1 SGHVS, CDR2 FQNEAQ. The CDR3 has 16 amino acids. CDR3 in DNA: TGTGCCAGCAGTTCGTCCTCGGGACAGGGTTACAATGAGCAGTTCTTC. Translation gives CASSSSSGQGYNEQFF.